A selection of T cell receptor beta chains follows, all from one sample in a study of CD8 T cells in Susac syndrome. MiXCR, run by TCRdb on the immunoSEQ multiplex PCR reads, gives a single entry per CDR3 protein. The repertoire consists of around 180,000 distinct CDR3 sequences, with approximately 96% occurring once and the leading ten covering approximately 0.09%. Sequencing was done on a sample of CD4+ T cells from PBMCs. The receptors stem from a human donor with multiple sclerosis. The CDR3 runs from the conserved cysteine through the conserved F or W. The order of the fields is clone size, J gene, V gene, D gene, CDR3 protein, CDR3 DNA. A D gene is named only where the DNA matches it firmly. Not every row has a clone size; where given, it reads once, few, many or a size class.

abundance: -
j_gene: TRBJ1-1
v_gene: TRBV29-1
d_gene: TRBD1
CDR3aa: CSALAQGDTEAFF
CDR3nt: TGCAGCGCCCTCGCCCAGGGGGACACTGAAGCTTTCTTT

abundance: -
j_gene: TRBJ2-2
v_gene: TRBV6-6
d_gene: TRBD1
CDR3aa: CASGGTGSTGELFF
CDR3nt: TGTGCCAGCGGCGGGACAGGGTCCACCGGGGAGCTGTTTTTT

abundance: -
j_gene: TRBJ2-3
v_gene: TRBV5-6
d_gene: TRBD2
CDR3aa: CASSLAGGLSTDTQYF
CDR3nt: TGTGCCAGCAGCTTAGCGGGGGGCCTCAGCACAGATACGCAGTATTTT

abundance: -
j_gene: TRBJ1-2
v_gene: TRBV29-1
d_gene: TRBD1
CDR3aa: CSVEDRDSVFNYGYTF
CDR3nt: TGCAGCGTTGAAGATAGGGACAGCGTTTTTAACTATGGCTACACCTTC

abundance: -
j_gene: TRBJ2-5
v_gene: TRBV5-4
d_gene: TRBD1
CDR3aa: CASSLDWDRVGQETQYF
CDR3nt: TGTGCCAGCAGCTTGGACTGGGACAGGGTCGGCCAAGAGACCCAGTACTTC

abundance: -
j_gene: TRBJ1-6
v_gene: TRBV7-9
d_gene: -
CDR3aa: CASSSAGGVPSPLHF
CDR3nt: TGTGCCAGCAGCTCGGCGGGGGGGGTTCCTTCACCCCTCCACTTT

abundance: -
j_gene: TRBJ2-1
v_gene: TRBV5-4
d_gene: -
CDR3aa: CASSSTGTYNEQFF
CDR3nt: TGTGCCAGCAGCTCCACCGGGACCTACAATGAGCAGTTCTTC

abundance: -
j_gene: TRBJ1-2
v_gene: TRBV29-1
d_gene: -
CDR3aa: CSVEGAGRYGYTF
CDR3nt: TGCAGCGTTGAAGGGGCAGGGAGGTATGGCTACACCTTC

abundance: -
j_gene: TRBJ2-3
v_gene: TRBV15
d_gene: TRBD2
CDR3aa: CATSRGTSGSTITDTQYF
CDR3nt: TGTGCCACCAGCAGAGGGACTAGCGGCTCTACCATCACAGATACGCAGTATTTT

abundance: -
j_gene: TRBJ2-5
v_gene: TRBV2
d_gene: -
CDR3aa: CASSAFGETQYF
CDR3nt: TGTGCCAGCAGTGCCTTTGGAGAGACCCAGTACTTC

abundance: -
j_gene: TRBJ2-3
v_gene: TRBV7-2
d_gene: -
CDR3aa: CASSSPGRPTDTQYF
CDR3nt: TGTGCCAGCAGCTCCCCCGGACGGCCCACAGATACGCAGTATTTT

abundance: -
j_gene: TRBJ2-3
v_gene: TRBV5-6
d_gene: -
CDR3aa: CASSLSRGSGTDTQYF
CDR3nt: TGTGCCAGCAGCTTATCTCGAGGCTCGGGCACAGATACGCAGTATTTT

abundance: -
j_gene: TRBJ2-7
v_gene: TRBV5-1
d_gene: TRBD2
CDR3aa: CASSPGGDYEQYF
CDR3nt: TGCGCCAGCAGCCCGGGGGGAGACTACGAGCAGTACTTC

abundance: -
j_gene: TRBJ2-4
v_gene: TRBV9
d_gene: -
CDR3aa: CASSVARGRENIQYF
CDR3nt: TGTGCCAGCAGCGTAGCACGGGGGCGCGAAAACATTCAGTACTTC

abundance: few
j_gene: TRBJ1-1
v_gene: TRBV3-1
d_gene: -
CDR3aa: CASSQGPTEAFF
CDR3nt: TGTGCCAGCAGCCAAGGGCCCACTGAAGCTTTCTTT

abundance: -
j_gene: TRBJ2-3
v_gene: TRBV25-1
d_gene: -
CDR3aa: CASSHPGFTDTQYF
CDR3nt: TGTGCCAGCAGCCACCCGGGTTTCACAGATACGCAGTATTTT

abundance: -
j_gene: TRBJ2-1
v_gene: TRBV29-1
d_gene: -
CDR3aa: CSSTGTLTYNEQFF
CDR3nt: TGCAGCTCCACCGGGACCTTGACCTACAATGAGCAGTTCTTC

abundance: -
j_gene: TRBJ2-2
v_gene: TRBV5-4
d_gene: -
CDR3aa: CASSAATWSGELFF
CDR3nt: TGTGCCAGCAGCGCTGCTACATGGTCCGGGGAGCTGTTTTTT

abundance: -
j_gene: TRBJ2-3
v_gene: TRBV7-2
d_gene: -
CDR3aa: CASSPEGFTDTQYF
CDR3nt: TGTGCCAGCAGCCCTGAGGGATTCACAGATACGCAGTATTTT

abundance: -
j_gene: TRBJ2-7
v_gene: TRBV6-2/TRBV6-3
d_gene: -
CDR3aa: CASSRGTVYEQYF
CDR3nt: TGTGCCAGCAGCCGGGGGACAGTCTACGAGCAGTACTTC

abundance: once
j_gene: TRBJ1-4
v_gene: TRBV7-2
d_gene: -
CDR3aa: CASSYPGPTNEKLFF
CDR3nt: TGTGCCAGCAGCTATCCGGGGCCGACAAATGAAAAACTGTTTTTT

abundance: -
j_gene: TRBJ1-4
v_gene: TRBV5-1
d_gene: -
CDR3aa: CASSLAGLREKLFF
CDR3nt: TGCGCCAGCAGCTTAGCAGGGCTTAGGGAAAAACTGTTTTTT

abundance: -
j_gene: TRBJ2-7
v_gene: TRBV27
d_gene: -
CDR3aa: CASSLSVTELSSYEQYF
CDR3nt: TGTGCCAGCAGTTTATCGGTGACAGAACTGAGCTCCTACGAGCAGTACTTC

abundance: -
j_gene: TRBJ2-3
v_gene: TRBV29-1
d_gene: TRBD1
CDR3aa: CSAQTGQGSTDTQYF
CDR3nt: TGCAGCGCGCAAACGGGACAGGGCTCAACAGATACGCAGTATTTT

abundance: -
j_gene: TRBJ2-3
v_gene: TRBV3-1
d_gene: -
CDR3aa: CASSQGGWTDTQYF
CDR3nt: TGTGCCAGCAGCCAGGGTGGGTGGACAGATACGCAGTATTTT

abundance: once
j_gene: TRBJ1-2
v_gene: TRBV20-1
d_gene: TRBD1
CDR3aa: CSASWAQGAGGYTF
CDR3nt: TGCAGTGCTAGTTGGGCACAGGGGGCTGGGGGCTACACCTTC

abundance: -
j_gene: TRBJ1-1
v_gene: TRBV6-5
d_gene: -
CDR3aa: CASSYSGPSYTEAFF
CDR3nt: TGTGCCAGCAGTTACTCAGGTCCCTCTTACACTGAAGCTTTCTTT

abundance: -
j_gene: TRBJ1-2
v_gene: TRBV5-4
d_gene: TRBD1
CDR3aa: CASRLDRADGYTF
CDR3nt: TGTGCCAGCAGACTGGACAGGGCGGATGGCTACACCTTC

abundance: -
j_gene: TRBJ1-2
v_gene: TRBV3-1
d_gene: -
CDR3aa: CASSHGGSNYGYTF
CDR3nt: TGTGCCAGCAGCCATGGGGGTTCGAACTATGGCTACACCTTC

abundance: -
j_gene: TRBJ2-1
v_gene: TRBV3-1
d_gene: -
CDR3aa: CASSQDRGLRILNEQFF
CDR3nt: TGTGCCAGCAGCCAAGATCGGGGGTTACGGATACTCAATGAGCAGTTCTTC

abundance: -
j_gene: TRBJ2-7
v_gene: TRBV20-1
d_gene: TRBD2
CDR3aa: CSALGLAGGRSYEQYF
CDR3nt: TGCAGTGCTCTGGGACTAGCGGGGGGAAGATCCTACGAGCAGTACTTC

abundance: -
j_gene: TRBJ1-6
v_gene: TRBV27
d_gene: -
CDR3aa: CASSLSNSPLHF
CDR3nt: TGTGCCAGCAGTTTATCCAATTCACCCCTCCACTTT

abundance: -
j_gene: TRBJ1-5
v_gene: TRBV5-6
d_gene: -
CDR3aa: CASSLRGGEVRQPQHF
CDR3nt: TGTGCCAGCAGCTTGAGGGGGGGCGAAGTCCGTCAGCCCCAGCATTTT

abundance: -
j_gene: TRBJ2-7
v_gene: TRBV6-5
d_gene: TRBD2
CDR3aa: CASSSLAGGGYEQYF
CDR3nt: TGTGCCAGCAGTTCACTAGCGGGTGGGGGCTACGAGCAGTACTTC

abundance: -
j_gene: TRBJ2-2
v_gene: TRBV7-9
d_gene: -
CDR3aa: CASSLGDGATGELFF
CDR3nt: TGTGCCAGCAGCTTAGGTGATGGGGCCACCGGGGAGCTGTTTTTT

abundance: -
j_gene: TRBJ2-3
v_gene: TRBV20-1
d_gene: TRBD1
CDR3aa: CSAPGDRITSTDTQYF
CDR3nt: TGCAGTGCTCCAGGGGACAGAATTACTAGCACAGATACGCAGTATTTT

abundance: -
j_gene: TRBJ2-7
v_gene: TRBV18
d_gene: -
CDR3aa: CASSLLGRGVHYEQYF
CDR3nt: TGTGCCAGCTCACTCCTCGGTCGGGGAGTCCACTACGAGCAGTACTTC

abundance: -
j_gene: TRBJ2-7
v_gene: TRBV7-9
d_gene: -
CDR3aa: CASSLQQGSYEQYF
CDR3nt: TGTGCCAGCAGCTTACAGCAGGGTTCCTACGAGCAGTACTTC

abundance: -
j_gene: TRBJ2-2
v_gene: TRBV6-1
d_gene: -
CDR3aa: CASSELGAVGELFF
CDR3nt: TGTGCCAGCAGTGAACTGGGGGCAGTCGGGGAGCTGTTTTTT

abundance: -
j_gene: TRBJ2-2
v_gene: TRBV30
d_gene: -
CDR3aa: CAWSVLGGAGELFF
CDR3nt: TGTGCCTGGAGTGTACTTGGGGGCGCCGGGGAGCTGTTTTTT